This TCR beta chain was captured in a study of blood T cells in healthy people across ages. This clonotype was recorded many times. As yet, its antigen is unknown. With 2 bases removed from V and 7 bases from J, the gap between germline ends came to 14 bases. The length of the CDR3 is 13 residues. The germline V gene has CDR1 SQVTM and CDR2 ANQGSEA. Together with a sample-barcoded 5' primer, a J-beta primer mix was included in a second PCR lasting roughly 6 to 12 cycles. Every cDNA molecule bore a tag from a template-switch adaptor containing 12 random nucleotides. Each CDR3 protein gets one entry after TCRdb re-called the 5' RACE reads with MiXCR. The sample has some 710,000 distinct CDR3 sequences, about half seen once. The study's findings and limits: While age rose, TCR beta diversity per million T cells dropped in a roughly linear way.

The receptor was isolated from a man at least 80 years old in good health. The J gene is TRBJ1-2, the V gene TRBV29-1, with D tentatively TRBD1 (5 bases). The sequencing input was blood. CDR3 bases: TGCAGCGTTGAATCGGGACCCTGGAGTGGCTACACCTTC. Translation gives CSVESGPWSGYTF.